The rows below give T cell receptor beta chains drawn from one sample of a study of T cell responses to AZD1222 COVID-19 vaccine. Profiling relied on immunoSEQ multiplex PCR, and the TCRdb table lists in-frame clones only, not all of them. Among about 72,000 clones, roughly nine tenths were seen once, and the ten largest hold more than 25%. The sequencing here drew on peripheral blood, taken 28 days after the second AZD1222 dose. Receptors were obtained from an adult who received the AZD1222 COVID-19 vaccine. CDR3s include the opening cysteine and the closing phenylalanine or tryptophan. A D gene is named only where the DNA matches it firmly. The size entry is marked missing in some rows and otherwise reads once, few, many or a size class.

size	D	V	J	CDR3	DNA
NA	NA	TRBV19	TRBJ2-2	CASPPTTGELFF	TGTGCCAGCCCACCGACTACCGGGGAGCTGTTTTTT
NA	NA	TRBV10-3	TRBJ2-2	CAISVRGPPTGELFF	TGTGCCATCAGTGTTAGAGGCCCCCCGACCGGGGAGCTGTTTTTT
NA	NA	TRBV29-1	TRBJ2-7	CSVTRAQGGYEQYF	TGCAGCGTAACCCGGGCCCAAGGTGGCTACGAGCAGTACTTC
once	NA	TRBV6-5	TRBJ2-7	CASSYAAEQYF	TGTGCCAGCAGTTACGCAGCCGAGCAGTACTTC
NA	NA	TRBV10-3	TRBJ2-2	CATNGRGSNTGELFF	TGTGCCACAAATGGTCGGGGATCGAACACCGGGGAGCTGTTTTTT
once	TRBD1	TRBV27	TRBJ1-1	CASGRQGAVLNTEAFF	TGTGCCAGCGGGAGACAGGGGGCGGTCCTGAACACTGAAGCTTTCTTT
NA	TRBD1	TRBV19	TRBJ1-2	CASSLLGQINYGYTF	TGTGCCAGTAGTTTGCTGGGACAGATTAACTATGGCTACACCTTC
NA	NA	TRBV20-1	TRBJ2-7	CSASGGSGEQYF	TGCAGTGCTAGTGGGGGCAGTGGCGAGCAGTACTTC
NA	NA	TRBV7-8	TRBJ2-1	CASSLIQGISYNEQFF	TGTGCCAGCAGCTTGATACAGGGTATATCCTACAATGAGCAGTTCTTC
NA	NA	TRBV7-2	TRBJ2-1	CASSFGPNSYNEQFF	TGTGCCAGCAGTTTCGGGCCTAACTCCTACAATGAGCAGTTCTTC
NA	NA	TRBV6-5	TRBJ2-3	CASRRDLSDTQYF	TGTGCCAGCAGAAGGGACCTTTCAGATACGCAGTATTTT
NA	NA	TRBV5-1	TRBJ2-3	CASSLSPSTDTQYF	TGCGCCAGCAGCTTGTCCCCTAGCACAGATACGCAGTATTTT
NA	NA	TRBV14	TRBJ2-2	CASSTRLGVLNTGELFF	TGTGCCAGCAGCACCCGGTTGGGGGTTCTTAACACCGGGGAGCTGTTTTTT
NA	NA	TRBV10-2	TRBJ1-1	CASSEWLNTEAFF	TGCGCCAGCAGTGAGTGGTTGAACACTGAAGCTTTCTTT
NA	NA	TRBV27	TRBJ2-1	CASSLSGNEQFF	TGTGCCAGCAGTTTATCCGGCAATGAGCAGTTCTTC
NA	NA	TRBV6-6	TRBJ1-2	CASSYRDGGYTF	TGTGCCAGCAGTTACAGGGACGGTGGCTACACCTTC
NA	TRBD1	TRBV2	TRBJ2-2	CASSGQGAVTGELFF	TGTGCCAGCAGTGGACAGGGGGCTGTCACCGGGGAGCTGTTTTTT
NA	TRBD1	TRBV2	TRBJ1-2	CASSGDRVGYGYTF	TGTGCCAGCAGTGGGGACAGGGTAGGATATGGCTACACCTTC
NA	NA	TRBV15	TRBJ2-5	CATSGYRDQPSIRGQYF	TGTGCCACCAGCGGATATCGGGACCAACCCTCCATACGGGGCCAGTACTTC
many	NA	TRBV7-9	TRBJ2-1	CASGPSGIYNEQFF	TGTGCCAGCGGGCCGAGCGGAATATACAATGAGCAGTTCTTC
NA	NA	TRBV3-1/TRBV3-2	TRBJ1-4	CASSQDRFRDFEKLFF	TGTGCCAGCAGCCAAGACCGGTTCAGGGATTTTGAAAAACTGTTTTTT
NA	NA	TRBV5-4	TRBJ1-3	CASSFRPGSGNTIYF	TGTGCCAGCAGCTTCCGTCCAGGCTCTGGAAACACCATATATTTT
NA	NA	TRBV28	TRBJ1-3	CASSLFARNTIYF	TGTGCCAGCAGTTTATTCGCCCGAAACACCATATATTTT
NA	NA	TRBV28	TRBJ1-4	CASSLYQHNEKLFF	TGTGCCAGCAGTTTATATCAGCATAATGAAAAACTGTTTTTT
NA	NA	TRBV19	TRBJ2-7	CARPGLLSYEQYF	TGTGCCAGGCCGGGACTCCTTTCCTACGAGCAGTACTTC
NA	TRBD1	TRBV5-4	TRBJ1-2	CASSLSRGLNYGYTF	TGTGCCAGCAGCTTGAGCAGGGGGCTTAACTATGGCTACACCTTC
NA	NA	TRBV10-3	TRBJ1-2	CAISGDVYGYTF	TGTGCCATCAGTGGGGACGTCTATGGCTACACCTTC
NA	NA	TRBV7-6	TRBJ2-7	CASSLSYEQYF	TGTGCCAGCAGCCTCTCTTACGAGCAGTACTTC
few	NA	TRBV5-4	TRBJ2-7	CASSWGVAASSYEQYF	TGTGCCAGCAGCTGGGGGGTAGCGGCGAGCTCCTACGAGCAGTACTTC
once	TRBD1	TRBV23-1	TRBJ1-6	CASSHLDRNHSPLHF	TGCGCCAGCAGTCACCTGGACAGGAACCATTCACCCCTCCACTTT
NA	NA	TRBV9	TRBJ1-3	CASSKGGRGSGNTIYF	TGTGCCAGCAGCAAGGGGGGGCGCGGCTCTGGAAACACCATATATTTT